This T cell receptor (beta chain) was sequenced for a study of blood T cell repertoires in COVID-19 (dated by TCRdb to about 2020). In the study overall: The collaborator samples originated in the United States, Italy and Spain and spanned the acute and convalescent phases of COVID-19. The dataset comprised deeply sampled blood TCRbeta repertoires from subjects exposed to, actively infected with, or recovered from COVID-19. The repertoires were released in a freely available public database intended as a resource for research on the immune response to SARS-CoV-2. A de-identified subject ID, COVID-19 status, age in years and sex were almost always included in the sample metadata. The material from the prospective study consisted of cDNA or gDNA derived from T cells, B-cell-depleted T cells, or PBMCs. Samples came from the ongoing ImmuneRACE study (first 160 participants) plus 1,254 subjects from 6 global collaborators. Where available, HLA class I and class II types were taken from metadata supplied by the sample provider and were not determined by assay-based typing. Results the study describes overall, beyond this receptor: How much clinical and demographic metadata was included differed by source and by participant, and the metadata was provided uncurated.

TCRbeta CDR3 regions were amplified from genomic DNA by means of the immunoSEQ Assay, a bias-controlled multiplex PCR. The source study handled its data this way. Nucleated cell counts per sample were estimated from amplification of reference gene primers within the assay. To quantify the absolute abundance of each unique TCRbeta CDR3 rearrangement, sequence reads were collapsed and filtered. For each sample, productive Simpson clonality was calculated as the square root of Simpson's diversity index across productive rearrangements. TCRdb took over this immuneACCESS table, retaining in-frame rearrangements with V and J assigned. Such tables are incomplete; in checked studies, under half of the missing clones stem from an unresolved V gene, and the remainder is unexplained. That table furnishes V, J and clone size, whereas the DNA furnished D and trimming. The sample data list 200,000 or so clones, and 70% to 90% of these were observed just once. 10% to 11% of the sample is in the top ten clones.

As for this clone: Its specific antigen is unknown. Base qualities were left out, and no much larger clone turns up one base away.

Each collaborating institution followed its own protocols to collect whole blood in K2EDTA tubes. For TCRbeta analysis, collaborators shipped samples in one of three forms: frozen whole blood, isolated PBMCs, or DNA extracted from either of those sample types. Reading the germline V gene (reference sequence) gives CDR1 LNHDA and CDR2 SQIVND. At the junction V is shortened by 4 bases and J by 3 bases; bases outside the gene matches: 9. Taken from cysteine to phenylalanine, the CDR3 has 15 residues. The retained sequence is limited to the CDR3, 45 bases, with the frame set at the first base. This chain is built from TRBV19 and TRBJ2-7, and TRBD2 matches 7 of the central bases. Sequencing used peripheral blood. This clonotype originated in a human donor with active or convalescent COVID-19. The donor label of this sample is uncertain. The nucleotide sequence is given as TGTGCCAGTAGTACGAGAGCGGGGTTTAACTACGAGCAGTACTTC. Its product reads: CASSTRAGFNYEQYF.